These T cell receptor beta chains were read from a single sample in a study of control samples from healthy donors and cancer patients. The protocol was immunoSEQ multiplex PCR, while the TCRdb copy is restricted to in-frame clones and leaves out a portion. The sample contains 150,000 to 200,000 clones, 92% of which appear only once. What was sequenced was blood. These receptors were collected from a woman aged 25 to 45 in good health. Each CDR3 is given with its conserved first and last residue.

>TRBV5-1|TRBJ1-4
CASSLVQGGEKLFF
>TRBV27|TRBJ2-2
CASRTYRGKTGELFF
>TRBV3-1/TRBV3-2|TRBJ2-5
CASSPAYQETQYF
>TRBV5-1|TRBJ2-1
CASSRTSGSSYNEQFF
>TRBV20-1|TRBJ2-1
CSAGTYNEQFF
>TRBV5-1|TRBJ1-2
CASSPGDYGYTF
>TRBV6-5|TRBJ2-7
CASSYGGTSLDEQYF
>TRBV7-9|TRBJ1-6
CASTSFDRGTSPLHF
>TRBV3-1/TRBV3-2|TRBJ1-5
CASSGQYNQPQHF
>TRBV28|TRBJ2-2
CASSPGGGVGELFF
>TRBV27|TRBJ1-2
CASSLTGRGAYGYTF
>TRBV12-3/TRBV12-4|TRBJ2-1
CASSLVGLAEQFF
>TRBV28|TRBJ2-7
CASSKLAREQYF
>TRBV28|TRBJ1-5
CASSLNRDDQPQHF
>TRBV4-3|TRBJ2-1
CASSQALLAGHNEQFF
>TRBV6-5|TRBJ2-4
CASSFRTGLSDIQYF
>TRBV28|TRBJ2-7
CASSLLWDTPYEQYF